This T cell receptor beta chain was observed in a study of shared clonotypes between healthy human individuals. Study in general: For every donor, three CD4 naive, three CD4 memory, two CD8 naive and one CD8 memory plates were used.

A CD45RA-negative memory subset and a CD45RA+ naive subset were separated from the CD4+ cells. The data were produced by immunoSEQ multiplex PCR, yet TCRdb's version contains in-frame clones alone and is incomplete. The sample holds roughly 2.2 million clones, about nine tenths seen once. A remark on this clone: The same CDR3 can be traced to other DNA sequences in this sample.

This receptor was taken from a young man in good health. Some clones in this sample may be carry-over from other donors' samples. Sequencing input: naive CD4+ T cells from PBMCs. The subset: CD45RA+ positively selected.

The CDR3 here is CAWSVSRNTEAFF. CDR3 DNA sequence: TGTGCCTGGAGTGTATCCCGGAACACTGAAGCTTTCTTT. The chain couples TRBV30 to TRBJ1-1; no clear D gene. Germline loops: CDR1 GTSNPN, CDR2 SVGIG (reference sequence). CDR3 length equals 13 residues. V was pared by 0 bases and J by 1 base, with 6 bases between.